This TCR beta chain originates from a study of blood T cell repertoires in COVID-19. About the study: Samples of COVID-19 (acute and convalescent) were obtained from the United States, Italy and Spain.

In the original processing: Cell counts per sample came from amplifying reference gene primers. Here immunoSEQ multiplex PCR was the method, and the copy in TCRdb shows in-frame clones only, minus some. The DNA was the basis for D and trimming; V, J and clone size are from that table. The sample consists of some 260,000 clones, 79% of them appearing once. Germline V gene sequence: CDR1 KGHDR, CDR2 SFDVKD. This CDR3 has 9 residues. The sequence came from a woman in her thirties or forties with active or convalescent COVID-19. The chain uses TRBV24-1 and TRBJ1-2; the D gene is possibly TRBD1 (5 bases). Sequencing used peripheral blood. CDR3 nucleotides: TGTGGAATCAGGGCTGGCTACACCTTC. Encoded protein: CGIRAGYTF.